The 7 T cell receptor beta chains given below trace back to one sample, sequenced in a study of cytomegalovirus exposure and HLA in healthy donors. Only in-frame clones appear in the TCRdb table, and some are missing; sequencing was by immunoSEQ multiplex PCR. The table shows about 160,000 clones, with roughly 91% occurring only once. Sequencing was done on a sample of PBMCs. All receptors come from a woman between 18 and 29 years old in good health and CMV-seropositive.

V usage is TRBV28 and J usage is TRBJ1-5; 8 bases are shared with TRBD1. J lost 2 bases, V lost 6 bases, and 12 bases had no gene match. The CDR3 totals 17 residues. Germline V gives CDR1 MDHEN, CDR2 SYDVKM. The CDR3 sequence is CASRDRVIRRGNQPQHF. The CDR3 nucleotides are TGTGCCAGCAGGGACAGGGTGATCCGTCGGGGCAATCAGCCCCAGCATTTT.

This rearrangement joins TRBV5-1 to TRBJ2-7, with TRBD2 identical over 7 bases. V was pared by 2 bases and J by 4 bases, with 12 bases of the junction left unmatched. The germline V gene has CDR1 SGHRS and CDR2 YFSETQ. This CDR3 spans 16 amino acids. In DNA form, the CDR3 reads TGCGCCAGCAGCTTTATAGTGGGAGGGCCAGTTTACGAGCAGTACTTC. This sequence encodes CASSFIVGGPVYEQYF.

The V gene is TRBV9, the J gene TRBJ2-1, with D tentatively TRBD1 (6 bases). V was cut by 1 base and J by 7 bases, with 15 bases left in between. CDR3 size: 15 residues. Germline values: CDR1 SGDLS, CDR2 YYNGEE. CDR3: CASSVSSGELNEQFF. CDR3 coding DNA: TGTGCCAGCAGCGTATCCTCAGGGGAACTGAATGAGCAGTTCTTC.

The chain is built from TRBV7-9 and TRBJ2-1; a possible D gene is TRBD2 (6 bases). V was clipped by 4 bases and J by 4 bases, with 23 bases between them. The length of the CDR3 is 18 residues. Germline assignment: CDR1 SEHNR and CDR2 FQNEAQ (reference sequence). Written as DNA, the CDR3 is TGTGCCAGCAGCTCTCACCCGAGGGCTAGCGAACTATACAATGAGCAGTTCTTC. It yields the protein CASSSHPRASELYNEQFF.

The rearrangement joins TRBV10-2 to TRBJ2-2; 9 positions match TRBD1. The V and J ends lost 4 bases and 4 bases, in that order; junction bases with no gene match: 4. Germline CDR1 reads WSHSY; CDR2 reads SAAADI. The CDR3 runs 15 residues. The CDR3 protein is CASSAGQGVTGELFF. The DNA for the CDR3 is TGCGCCAGCAGTGCGGGACAGGGTGTCACCGGGGAGCTGTTTTTT.

V usage is TRBV28 and J usage is TRBJ2-5, with 14 bases matching TRBD2. The CDR3 spans 16 residues. The junction had 5 bases not matched to a gene; V was cut back by 6 bases and J by 2 bases. Germline V lookup: CDR1 MDHEN, CDR2 SYDVKM. The CDR3 coding sequence is TGTGCCAGCAGGATGGGACTAGCGGGAGTGCAAGAGACCCAGTACTTC. Residues: CASRMGLAGVQETQYF.

The rearrangement joins TRBV2 to TRBJ1-2; no firm D call. V was shortened by 6 bases and J by 8 bases, with 19 bases between the two germline ends. Per the germline V gene, CDR1 is SNHLY and CDR2 is FYNNEI. The CDR3 is 14 residues long. The CDR3 sequence: CASRGLAGREGYTF. The CDR3 nucleotides read TGTGCCAGCAGAGGTCTTGCTGGGAGGGAAGGCTACACCTTC.